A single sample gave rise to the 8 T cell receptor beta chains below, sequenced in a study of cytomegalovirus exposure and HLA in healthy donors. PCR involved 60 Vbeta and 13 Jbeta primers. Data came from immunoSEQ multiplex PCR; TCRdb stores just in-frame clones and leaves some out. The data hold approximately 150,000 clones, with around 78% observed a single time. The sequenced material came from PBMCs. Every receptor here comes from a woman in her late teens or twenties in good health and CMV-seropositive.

The CDR3 loop reads CASSSPAGGRTGELFF. CDR3 DNA: TGTGCCAGCAGTTCCCCAGCGGGGGGGCGGACCGGGGAGCTGTTTTTT. This sequence joins TRBV6-5 and TRBJ2-2; TRBD2 matches 10 bases. The CDR3 is 16 residues long. V lost 4 bases to trimming and J lost 5 bases; unmatched junction nucleotides: 7. Germline loops: CDR1 MNHEY, CDR2 SVGAGI.

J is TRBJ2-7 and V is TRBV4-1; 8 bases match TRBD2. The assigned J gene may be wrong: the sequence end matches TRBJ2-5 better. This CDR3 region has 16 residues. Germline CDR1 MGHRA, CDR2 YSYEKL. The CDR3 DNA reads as TGCGCCAGCAGAAAAAGCATAGCGGGGCTAGGAGAGACCCAGTACTTC. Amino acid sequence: CASRKSIAGLGETQYF.

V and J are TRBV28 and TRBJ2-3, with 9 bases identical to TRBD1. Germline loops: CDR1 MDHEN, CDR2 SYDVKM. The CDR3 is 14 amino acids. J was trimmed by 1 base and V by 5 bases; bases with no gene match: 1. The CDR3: CASSRTGGTDTQYF. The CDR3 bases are TGTGCCAGCAGTCGGACAGGGGGCACAGATACGCAGTATTTT.

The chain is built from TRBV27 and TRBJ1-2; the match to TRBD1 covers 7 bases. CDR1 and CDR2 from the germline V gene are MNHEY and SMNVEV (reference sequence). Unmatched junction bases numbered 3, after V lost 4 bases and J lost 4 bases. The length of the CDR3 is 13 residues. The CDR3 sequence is CASSSRDSYGYTF. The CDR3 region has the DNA TGTGCCAGCAGTTCCCGGGACAGCTATGGCTACACCTTC.

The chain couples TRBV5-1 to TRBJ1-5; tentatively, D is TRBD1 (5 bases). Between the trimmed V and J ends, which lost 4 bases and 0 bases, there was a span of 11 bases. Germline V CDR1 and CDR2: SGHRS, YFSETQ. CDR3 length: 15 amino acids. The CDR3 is CASSPRGGSNQPQHF. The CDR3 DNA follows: TGCGCCAGCAGCCCCCGGGGGGGTAGCAATCAGCCCCAGCATTTT.

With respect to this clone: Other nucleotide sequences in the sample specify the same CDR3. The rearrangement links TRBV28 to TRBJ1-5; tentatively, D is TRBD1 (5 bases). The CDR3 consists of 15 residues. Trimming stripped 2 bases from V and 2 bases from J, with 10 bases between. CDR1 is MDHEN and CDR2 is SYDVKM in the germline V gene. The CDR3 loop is CASSLAGRGNQPQHF. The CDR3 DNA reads TGTGCCAGCAGTTTAGCGGGGCGAGGCAATCAGCCCCAGCATTTT.

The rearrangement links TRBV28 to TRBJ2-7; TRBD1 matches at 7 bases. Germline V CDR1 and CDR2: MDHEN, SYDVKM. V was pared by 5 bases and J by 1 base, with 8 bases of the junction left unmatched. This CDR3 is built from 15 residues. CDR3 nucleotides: TGTGCCAGCAGTCCGGACAGGCGCTTATCCTACGAGCAGTACTTC. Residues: CASSPDRRLSYEQYF.

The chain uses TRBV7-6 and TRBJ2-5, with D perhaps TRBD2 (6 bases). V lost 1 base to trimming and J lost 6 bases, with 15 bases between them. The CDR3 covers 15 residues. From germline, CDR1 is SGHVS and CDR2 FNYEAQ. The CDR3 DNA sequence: TGTGCCAGCAGCTTAGGGCAGGGAGGTGGAAAGACCCAGTACTTC. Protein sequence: CASSLGQGGGKTQYF.